The 5 T cell receptor beta chains reported below all come from one sample, sequenced in a study of OX40 agonist ivuxolimab in advanced cancers. The library was made by the immunoSEQ multiplex PCR assay. TCRdb retrieved this table from immuneACCESS and kept in-frame rearrangements only. Not all clones are present; in checked studies, unresolved V genes account for under half, and no reason is known for the remainder. Here the sample has over 55,000 clones; about 86% occur a single time. The ten largest clones capture around 2.3% of the sample. The sample in question was CD4+ or CD8+ T cells sorted from blood, obtained in a trial of the OX40 agonist ivuxolimab. Receptors were obtained from an adult with an advanced solid tumor such as melanoma, head and neck, liver or kidney cancer.

V and J are TRBV14 and TRBJ2-4; D is uncertain. Germline V gene lookup returns CDR1 SGHDN and CDR2 FVKESK. The CDR3 loop spans 14 amino acids. V shed 1 base and J shed 1 base, with 5 bases lying between them. The CDR3 DNA reads as TGTGCCAGCAGCCAAGCTGGGGCCAAAAACATTCAGTACTTC. This encodes CASSQAGAKNIQYF.

The V gene is TRBV11-2, the J gene TRBJ1-1; maybe TRBD1 (5 bases). The CDR3 is made up of 12 amino acids. Germline CDR1 reads SGHAT; CDR2 reads FQNNGV. Trimming cost V 1 base and J 9 bases, with 9 bases left between them. CDR3 DNA: TGTGCCAGCAGCTTAGCAGGGTGGAAAGCTTTCTTT. Translation gives CASSLAGWKAFF.

This clone was picked up many times. The V gene is TRBV11-3, the J gene TRBJ1-3; no reliable D call. Germline assignment: CDR1 SGHNT and CDR2 YENEEA. This CDR3 spans 17 amino acids. The V and J ends lost 4 bases and 0 bases respectively, with 16 bases between them. The CDR3 loop reads CASSWSGSLNSGNTIYF. The DNA for the CDR3 is TGTGCCAGCAGCTGGTCGGGGTCCCTAAACTCTGGAAACACCATATATTTT.

The CDR3 protein is CASSEVGGPQETQYF. CDR3 DNA: TGTGCCAGCAGTGAAGTAGGGGGCCCACAAGAGACCCAGTACTTC. The chain employs TRBV2 and TRBJ2-5; 7 bases agree with TRBD1. V dropped 1 base and J dropped 2; count of bases not matched to a gene: 4. Germline CDR1 SNHLY, CDR2 FYNNEI. CDR3 size: 15 residues. Based on the CDR3 plus reference TRBV2 and TRBJ2-5, the full variable domain is EPEVTQTPSHQVTQMGQEVILRCVPISNHLYFYWYRQILGQKVEFLVSFYNNEISEKSEIFDDQFSVERPDGSNFTLKIRSTKLEDSAMYFCASSEVGGPQETQYFGPGTRLLVL.

The V gene is TRBV4-3, the J gene TRBJ1-4; unclear D gene. V was shortened by 1 base and J by 6 bases, with 15 bases between the two germline ends. The CDR3 has 16 amino acids. The germline gives CDR1 LGHNA, CDR2 YSLEER. The CDR3 DNA follows: TGCGCCAGCAGCCAAGCTTGGCAGCTAGAGTATGAAAAACTGTTTTTT. Translation gives CASSQAWQLEYEKLFF.